The sequence of this T cell receptor beta chain was determined in a study of blood T cells in healthy people across ages (dated by TCRdb to the mid-2010s). Regarding the research as a whole: In model experiments, template switching captured roughly one uniquely barcoded TCR beta cDNA molecule for every two T cells. Using deep sequencing normalized with unique cDNA molecular identifiers, the study measured how TCR beta repertoire diversity changes with age. Donors were grouped into four age groups: young (average approximately 15 years), middle-aged (roughly 40), aged (around 60) and long-lived (about 89). To avoid experimental bias, donors of different ages were distributed randomly across sequencing lanes. For two donors (one aged 18 to 29 and one aged 80 or older), the study analyzed two additional independent replicas of 1 million unique cDNA reads from the same blood draw.

Libraries were constructed by 5' RACE. Sequencing was performed on an Illumina HiSeq 2500. A second 7 to 11 cycle PCR used a sample-barcoded 5' primer and a J-beta primer mix. A template-switch 5' adaptor carrying 12 random nucleotides introduced a unique molecular identifier onto each TCR beta cDNA molecule. Each sample yielded at least 3 million CDR3-containing paired-end reads. First-strand cDNA was synthesized from all RNA with the Mint cDNA synthesis kit, primed by a TRBC-specific oligonucleotide. Following uracil-DNA glycosylase treatment, a first 18-cycle PCR with universal primers M1SS and BC2_uni_R was performed on all cDNA. On the authors' methods: For normalization, 1 million high-quality reads, each with a distinct molecular identifier, were randomly selected from each sample. Reads with shared molecular identifiers were discarded instead of being binned into consensus sequences. CDR3 identification, clonotype clustering and error correction used MiTCR with a Q25 quality threshold and the strictest error-elimination algorithm. A nonparametric unseen species model with Euler transformation was used to estimate a lower bound on total TCR beta diversity. In-frame beta chains were kept once TCRdb had trimmed the public reads at Q25 with fastp and called clones with MiXCR. When rows share a CDR3 protein, they turn into one entry using the most common DNA and genes. These V and J calls originate from TCRdb's pipeline instead of the authors' own analysis. The sample contains approximately 880,000 distinct CDR3 sequences, about 44% of them found a single time. The ten largest clonotypes hold about an eighth of the sample.

This clonotype came up a few times. Its specific antigen is unknown. No per-base quality is available; no much larger clone lies one base away. Inclusive of the bounding cysteine and phenylalanine, the CDR3 is 17 residues long. Of all the DNA, just the CDR3 is kept, 51 bases in frame from base 1. Cut back by 2 bases and 0 bases, the V and J ends lie 17 bases apart. The germline V gene yields ENHRY for CDR1 and SYGVKD for CDR2. Beyond this particular receptor, the publication reports: As age increased, observed TCR beta diversity per million T cells dropped in a roughly linear way, and a significant reduction was already evident by age 40. The long-lived group showed more naive CD4+ T cells, fewer expanded clones and increased TCR diversity than the aged group, suggesting age selection. Donor CMV infection status was unknown, potentially confounding age-related changes in expanded clonotypes. Conclusive comparison of naive and antigen-experienced compartments was prevented by the profiling of bulk unsorted PBMCs. A strong correlation was found between observed TCR beta diversity and the percentage of naive T cells measured by flow cytometry. Estimates of total diversity based on one million sequenced T cells were considered lower bounds and underestimates.

Systemically healthy Caucasian individuals from Russia, over 30 in total and aged roughly 6 to 95 years, were included as donors. Each donor gave 9.5 to 10 milliliters of peripheral blood, drawn into EDTA-treated Vacutainer tubes. Ficoll-Paque density-gradient centrifugation was used to isolate PBMCs, with at least 6.5 million obtained per sample. Trizol reagent was used to extract total RNA from PBMCs, with at least 5.5 micrograms per sample. For every donor, an aliquot of PBMCs went through flow cytometry to measure the percentages of naive CD45RAhigh/CD27high T cells. Sequencing used blood. The rearranged segments are TRBV10-3 and TRBJ2-7; matching of 6 bases hints at TRBD1 as the D gene. The clonotype was recovered from a man younger than 45 in good health. The DNA sequence reads TGTGCCATCAGTGAGCCGATGGCAGGGGACCTCTCCTACGAGCAGTACTTC. Translation gives CAISEPMAGDLSYEQYF.